A single sample gave rise to the 12 T cell receptor beta chains below, sequenced in a study of cytomegalovirus exposure and HLA in healthy donors. PCR was performed using 60 Vbeta and 13 Jbeta primers. The method was immunoSEQ multiplex PCR; TCRdb's version includes in-frame clones alone and lacks a portion of them. This table holds 130,000 to 150,000 clones, roughly 78% found once. Input material: PBMCs. The origin of the receptors is a man in his forties in good health and CMV-seropositive.

The V gene is TRBV10-2, the J gene TRBJ2-5, with D uncertain. This CDR3 is built from 12 residues. Trimming removed 5 bases at V and 1 base at J, with 5 bases between. Germline CDR1 and CDR2: WSHSY and SAAADI. Here the CDR3 reads CASSQIQETQYF. In DNA, the CDR3 is TGCGCCAGCAGTCAAATCCAAGAGACCCAGTACTTC.

The chain couples TRBV4-2 to TRBJ2-2; 8 positions match TRBD1. Germline-derived CDR1 and CDR2 are LGHNA and YNFKEQ. This CDR3 region has 15 residues. With 3 bases clipped from V and 1 base from J, the junction kept 1 base outside the gene matches. CDR3 DNA sequence: TGTGCCAGCAGCCACGGACAGGGGAACACCGGGGAGCTGTTTTTT. This gives the protein CASSHGQGNTGELFF.

The chain has TRBV19 and TRBJ1-2, with TRBD1 matching over 8 bases. V shed 6 bases, J shed 5 bases, and the junction held 14 bases outside the gene matches. The CDR3 runs to 16 residues. Per the germline V gene, CDR1 is LNHDA and CDR2 is SQIVND (reference sequence). The DNA of the CDR3 is TGTGCCAGTAGACTAGAGGCGGGACAGGAGCCTTATGGCTACACCTTC. Residues: CASRLEAGQEPYGYTF.

The genes are TRBV27 and TRBJ2-3, with 13 bases matching TRBD2. Unmatched junction bases numbered 4, after V lost 5 bases and J lost 5 bases. The CDR3 sequence is 15 residues long. Germline V gives CDR1 MNHEY, CDR2 SMNVEV (reference sequence). The CDR3 DNA follows: TGTGCCAGCAGTCGGACTAGCGGGAGTGGAGATACGCAGTATTTT. It codes for CASSRTSGSGDTQYF.

The chain links TRBV7-9 to TRBJ2-7, with TRBD2 as a possible D gene (7 bases). The CDR3 length is 15 residues. Trimming shortened V by 4 bases and J by 6 bases, and 19 bases separated the two germline ends. Germline V CDR1 and CDR2: SEHNR, FQNEAQ (reference sequence). CDR3 amino acids: CASSSTVVGGREQYF. In DNA form, the CDR3 reads TGTGCCAGCAGCTCCACCGTAGTGGGGGGGCGCGAGCAGTACTTC. The full variable domain, its missing parts supplied by reference TRBV7-9 and TRBJ2-7, is DTGVSQNPRHKITKRGQNVTFRCDPISEHNRLYWYRQTLGQGPEFLTYFQNEAQLEKSRLLSDRFSAERPKGSFSTLEIQRTEQGDSAMYLCASSSTVVGGREQYFGPGTRLTVT.

V and J are TRBV18 and TRBJ2-7; weak D call: TRBD2 (5 bases). Germline values: CDR1 KGHSH, CDR2 LQKENI. Trimming stripped 4 bases from V and 1 base from J, with 11 bases between. The CDR3 totals 14 residues. In nucleotides, the CDR3 is TGTGCCAGCTCACAAGGACTCCTTTCCTACGAGCAGTACTTC. As protein: CASSQGLLSYEQYF.

This clone was counted only a few times. This chain links TRBV11-1 with TRBJ2-2; 13 nucleotides align to TRBD2. Germline loops: CDR1 SGHAT, CDR2 FQDESV (reference sequence). After removal of 0 bases from V and 4 bases from J, the junction contained 5 bases not matched to a gene. There are 18 residues in the CDR3. The CDR3 DNA follows: TGTGCCAGCAGCTTAGCGCGTGGACTAGCGGGAGCCACCGGGGAGCTGTTTTTT. Its protein is CASSLARGLAGATGELFF.

The chain links TRBV30 to TRBJ2-1, with a possible D match to TRBD2 (5 bases). Germline CDR1 reads GTSNPN; CDR2 reads SVGIG (reference sequence). The CDR3 extends over 16 amino acids. Trimming took off 3 bases at V and 2 bases at J, with 17 bases between the two ends. The DNA of the CDR3 is TGTGCCTGGAGCGCTAGGAGGCGAGGGACCTACAATGAGCAGTTCTTC. It encodes CAWSARRRGTYNEQFF.

The chain carries TRBV11-1 and TRBJ2-7; 7 bases map to TRBD2. The CDR3 extends over 14 amino acids. Germline V gives CDR1 SGHAT, CDR2 FQDESV (reference sequence). Trimming cost V 9 bases and J 4 bases; bases outside gene matches: 12. The CDR3 loop is CASNLEGAGYEQYF. CDR3 nucleotide sequence: TGTGCCAGTAACCTGGAGGGAGCGGGGTACGAGCAGTACTTC.

The chain links TRBV6-1 to TRBJ1-3; 7 bases agree with TRBD1. This CDR3 contains 17 residues. Germline V gene lookup returns CDR1 MNHNS and CDR2 SASEGT. V trimming: 2 bases; J trimming: 4 bases; junction bases outside the gene matches: 11. CDR3 loop: CASSERLGQVWGNTIYF. The CDR3 nucleotides are TGTGCCAGCAGTGAAAGACTAGGACAGGTGTGGGGAAACACCATATATTTT.

V is TRBV11-2 and J is TRBJ1-2; D unclear. Germline V lookup: CDR1 SGHAT, CDR2 FQNNGV. V lost 2 bases and J lost 6, with 16 bases in between. This CDR3 has 15 residues. CDR3 in amino acids: CASSLRPDLVNGYTF. The CDR3 DNA reads as TGTGCCAGCAGCTTAAGGCCGGATCTAGTGAATGGCTACACCTTC.

V is TRBV28 and J is TRBJ1-2; possibly TRBD1 for D (5 bases). CDR3 length: 15 amino acids. Looked up from germline, CDR1 is MDHEN and CDR2 is SYDVKM. V lost 2 bases, J lost 2 bases, and 12 bases lay in between. The chain's CDR3 is CASSLAPDTNYGYTF. The CDR3 DNA sequence: TGTGCCAGCAGTTTAGCCCCGGACACCAACTATGGCTACACCTTC.